What follows are 7 T cell receptor beta chains derived from one specimen sequenced in a study of technical replicates of blood from a few donors (dated by TCRdb to the late 2010s). The protocol used for the library was the immunoSEQ multiplex PCR assay. TCRdb took this table from immuneACCESS and kept in-frame rearrangements with V and J called. Such tables lack part of the clones; where checked against another copy, unresolved V genes explain under half of the gap, and the rest is unexplained. This sample has 74,000 or so clones in its table, and around 90% of those were observed once. Clones ranked in the top ten supply about 0.35% of the sample. The specimen was T cells isolated from PBMCs. These receptors were collected from a human donor in good health.

The chain couples TRBV2 to TRBJ1-5, with D possibly being TRBD1 (5 bases). Germline V CDR1 and CDR2: SNHLY, FYNNEI. The CDR3 has 17 residues. Trimming stripped 6 bases from V and 2 bases from J, with 20 bases between. The CDR3 nucleotides are TGTGCCAGCAGGGGAGGGGCTGCCCTTGCGGGCAATCAGCCCCAGCATTTT. Amino acids: CASRGGAALAGNQPQHF.

This chain connects TRBV6-5 to TRBJ2-1; possibly TRBD2 for D (5 bases). Looked up from germline, CDR1 is MNHEY and CDR2 is SVGAGI. The CDR3 is 12 amino acids. Trimming shortened V by 4 bases and J by 6 bases, and 7 bases separated the two germline ends. CDR3 nucleotide sequence: TGTGCCAGCAGTTGGAGCGGCAATGAGCAGTTCTTC. Protein product: CASSWSGNEQFF.

The rearrangement links TRBV5-1 to TRBJ2-7; 15 nucleotides agree with TRBD2. The V gene end was trimmed by 4 bases and the J gene end by 3 bases; junction bases not matched to a gene: 5. This CDR3 has 16 residues. Germline lookup yields CDR1 SGHRS and CDR2 YFSETQ. CDR3 DNA: TGCGCCAGCAGCCCACGGACTAGCGGGAGGGTCTACGAGCAGTACTTC. Translated: CASSPRTSGRVYEQYF.

The chain recombines TRBV12-5 with TRBJ1-5; D remains ambiguous. The length of the CDR3 is 13 residues. CDR1 LGHNT and CDR2 FRNRAP come from the germline V gene. V gave up 1 base and J gave up 6 bases, with 7 bases separating them. The CDR3 protein is CASGLESGQPQHF. The CDR3 DNA is TGTGCTAGTGGTTTGGAGAGTGGTCAGCCCCAGCATTTT.

The chain recombines TRBV23-1 with TRBJ2-2; D may be TRBD1 (5 bases). TRBV23-1 belongs to the ORF category, with a function that is uncertain. CDR3 length: 15 residues. Deletions cut 2 bases from V and 0 bases from J, with 7 bases between. CDR3 DNA: TGCGCCAGCAGTCAAGTCAGGGCGAACACCGGGGAGCTGTTTTTT. Amino acids: CASSQVRANTGELFF.

The V and J genes are TRBV6-4 and TRBJ2-5; perhaps TRBD2 as D (6 bases). The CDR3 totals 13 residues. The V end lost 5 bases, the J end lost 2 bases, and 9 bases lay between the germline ends. In germline, CDR1 is MRHNA, CDR2 SNTAGT. The CDR3 protein is CASSRDLQETQYF. CDR3 sequence (DNA): TGTGCCAGCAGTCGGGACTTACAAGAGACCCAGTACTTC.

This chain connects TRBV7-9 to TRBJ2-2; D is undetermined. This CDR3 comprises 15 residues. Between the trimmed V and J ends, which lost 3 bases and 5 bases, there was a span of 13 bases. Germline V gene lookup returns CDR1 SEHNR and CDR2 FQNEAQ (reference sequence). CDR3 DNA sequence: TGTGCCAGCAGCTTGCCCTTGGCCCGAACCGGGGAGCTGTTTTTT. It yields the protein CASSLPLARTGELFF.